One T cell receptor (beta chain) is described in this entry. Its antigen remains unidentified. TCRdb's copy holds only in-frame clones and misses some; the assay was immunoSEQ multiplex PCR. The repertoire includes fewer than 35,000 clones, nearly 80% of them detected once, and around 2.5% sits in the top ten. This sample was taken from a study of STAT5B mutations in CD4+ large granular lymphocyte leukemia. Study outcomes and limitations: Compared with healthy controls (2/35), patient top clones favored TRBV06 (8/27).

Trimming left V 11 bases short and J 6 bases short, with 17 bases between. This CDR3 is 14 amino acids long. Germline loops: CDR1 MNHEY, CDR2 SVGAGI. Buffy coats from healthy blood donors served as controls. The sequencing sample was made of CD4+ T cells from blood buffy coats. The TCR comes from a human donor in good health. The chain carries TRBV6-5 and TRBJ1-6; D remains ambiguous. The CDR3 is CAGNENRINSPLHF. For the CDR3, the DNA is TGTGCCGGCAATGAAAACAGAATTAATTCACCCCTCCACTTT.